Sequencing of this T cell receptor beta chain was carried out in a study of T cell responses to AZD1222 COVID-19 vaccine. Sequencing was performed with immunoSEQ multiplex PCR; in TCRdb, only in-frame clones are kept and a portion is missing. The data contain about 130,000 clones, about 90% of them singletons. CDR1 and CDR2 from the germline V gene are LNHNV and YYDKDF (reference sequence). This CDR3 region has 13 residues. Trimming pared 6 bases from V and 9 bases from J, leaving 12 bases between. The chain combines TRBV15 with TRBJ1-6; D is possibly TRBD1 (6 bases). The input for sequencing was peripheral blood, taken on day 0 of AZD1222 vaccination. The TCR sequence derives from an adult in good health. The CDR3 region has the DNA TGTGCCACCAGAGGGGGAGTGGGTTCACCCCTCCACTTT. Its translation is CATRGGVGSPLHF.